The 5 T cell receptor beta chains reported below all come from one sample, sequenced in a study of shared clonotypes between healthy human individuals. Measured with immunoSEQ multiplex PCR; TCRdb has only the in-frame clones, and not every one. The sample records about 1.5 million clones, roughly 95% being singletons. Sequencing was performed on naive CD4+ T cells sorted from blood. Subset specified: CD45RA+ positively selected. The receptor set was obtained from a man younger than 45 in good health.

V and J are TRBV10-1 and TRBJ1-1; the D gene is possibly TRBD1 (5 bases). The CDR3 is 18 amino acids. Trimming cost V 4 bases and J 1 base, with 22 bases left between them. CDR1 WNHNN and CDR2 SYGVQD come from the germline V gene (reference sequence). DNA of the CDR3: TGCGCCAGCAGTGGAGGTCGTGCCGGGACGTACAGGAACACTGAAGCTTTCTTT. As protein: CASSGGRAGTYRNTEAFF.

This rearrangement joins TRBV9 to TRBJ2-1; weak D call: TRBD1 (5 bases). The V gene's germline CDR1 is SGDLS and CDR2 YYNGEE. Trimming took 3 bases from V and 8 from J, leaving 15 bases between them. This CDR3 comprises 14 residues. CDR3 DNA: TGTGCCAGCAGCGGGCCTGGGGCCGGCGATGAGCAGTTCTTC. As protein: CASSGPGAGDEQFF.

The chain couples TRBV4-1 to TRBJ2-2, with 9 bases aligning to TRBD2. The CDR3 loop spans 14 amino acids. The germline V gene has CDR1 MGHRA and CDR2 YSYEKL. Unmatched junction bases numbered 4, after V lost 8 bases and J lost 3 bases. The CDR3 here is CASRLAEDTGELFF. The CDR3 nucleotides read TGCGCCAGCCGACTAGCGGAGGACACCGGGGAGCTGTTTTTT.

CDR3 in amino acids: CASSPNRVLEKLFF. The CDR3 nucleotides are TGTGCCAGCAGTCCCAACAGGGTCTTGGAAAAACTGTTTTTT. The genes are TRBV28 and TRBJ1-4; D possibly corresponds to TRBD1 (6 bases). The germline CDR1 and CDR2 sequences are MDHEN and SYDVKM. Trimming removed 5 bases from V and 8 bases from J, with 15 bases in between. The CDR3 spans 14 residues.

V is TRBV9 and J is TRBJ2-5; 8 bases match TRBD2. V was pared by 0 bases and J by 5 bases, with 12 bases of the junction left unmatched. This CDR3 region has 17 residues. In germline, CDR1 is SGDLS, CDR2 YYNGEE. The CDR3 nucleotides read TGTGCCAGCAGCGTAGACCCGGGAGGGGGATTGAGGGAGACCCAGTACTTC. It codes for CASSVDPGGGLRETQYF. Filled out from reference TRBV9 and TRBJ2-5, the complete variable domain reads DSGVTQTPKHLITATGQRVTLRCSPRSGDLSVYWYQQSLDQGLQFLIQYYNGEERAKGNILERFSAQQFPDLHSELNLSSLELGDSALYFCASSVDPGGGLRETQYFGPGTRLLVL.